These T cell receptor beta chains were read from a single sample in a study of blood T cell repertoires in COVID-19. The repertoire was sequenced with immunoSEQ multiplex PCR; TCRdb's copy has only in-frame clones and lacks some. The repertoire holds just over 250,000 clones, with about 88% as singletons. Sequencing was performed on peripheral blood. Every receptor here comes from a man aged 55 to 70 who had recovered from COVID-19. CDR3s include the opening cysteine and the closing phenylalanine or tryptophan. D genes are given only for firm matches. Clone size is given for some rows only: seen once, a few or many times, or a class if the clone is expanded.

NA,TRBD2,TRBJ2-7,TRBV11-2,TGTGCCAGCAGACTAGCGGGGGGGTACGAGCAGTACTTC,CASRLAGGYEQYF
NA,NA,TRBJ1-1,TRBV5-1,TGCGCCAGCAGCCGACTAGCCGGGAGTGGTCCAAATGAAGCTTTCTTT,CASSRLAGSGPNEAFF
NA,NA,TRBJ1-2,TRBV2,TGTGCCAGCTGGAGGCCCGGTGATGGCTACACCTTC,CASWRPGDGYTF
NA,TRBD2,TRBJ2-7,TRBV9,TGTGCCAGCAGCGTAGGGTTAGCGGGGGGTACCTACGAGCAGTACTTC,CASSVGLAGGTYEQYF
NA,NA,TRBJ1-1,TRBV4-2,TGTGCCAGCAGCCAAGAGGGCTTGAACACTGAAGCTTTCTTT,CASSQEGLNTEAFF
NA,TRBD1,TRBJ1-2,TRBV28,TGTGCCAGCAGCCCGAGATTGGGACAGAAGGTTTTTAACTATGGCTACACCTTC,CASSPRLGQKVFNYGYTF
once,NA,TRBJ1-1,TRBV25-1,TGTGCCAGTGAGGACAGAATGAACACTGAAGCTTTCTTT,CASEDRMNTEAFF
NA,NA,TRBJ2-1,TRBV7-2,TGTGCCAGCAGCTCGGACAGATATTCCTACAATGAGCAGTTCTTC,CASSSDRYSYNEQFF
once,TRBD1,TRBJ1-1,TRBV3-1/TRBV3-2,TGTGCCAGCAGCCCTTGGACAGGGGTCACTGAAGCTTTCTTT,CASSPWTGVTEAFF
NA,TRBD1,TRBJ1-6,TRBV9,TGTGCCAGCAGCCAATACAGGGGTAATTCACCCCTCCACTTT,CASSQYRGNSPLHF
NA,TRBD1,TRBJ2-6,TRBV19,TGTGCCAGTACCGAGGACAGGGCCGTCTCTGGGGCCAACGTCCTGACTTTC,CASTEDRAVSGANVLTF
NA,NA,TRBJ2-1,TRBV5-8,TGTGCCAGCAGCATCGAACCGGGGGTCAATGAGCAGTTCTTC,CASSIEPGVNEQFF
NA,NA,TRBJ2-7,TRBV12-5,TGTGCTAGTGGTTCGCTACGACGGACTCGCGAGCAGTACTTC,CASGSLRRTREQYF
NA,TRBD2,TRBJ2-7,TRBV10-2,TGCGCCAGCAGTGAGCCTAGCGGGGGAGAGCAGTACTTC,CASSEPSGGEQYF
few,TRBD1,TRBJ1-5,TRBV6-5,TGTGCCAGCAGTTACGCCGGGACAGGGAGTCAGCCCCAGCATTTT,CASSYAGTGSQPQHF
NA,TRBD1,TRBJ1-6,TRBV4-1,TGCGCCAGCAGCCTGACAGGGGGCGGTTCACCCCTCCACTTT,CASSLTGGGSPLHF
NA,NA,TRBJ1-4,TRBV6-6,TGTGCCAGCAATACAGGGCTTAGGTCGGCGAACGAAAAACTGTTTTTT,CASNTGLRSANEKLFF
NA,NA,TRBJ2-2,TRBV19,TGTGCCAGTAGTATCTTTCCAGGAACCGGGGAGCTGTTTTTT,CASSIFPGTGELFF
NA,TRBD1,TRBJ1-6,TRBV11-2,TGTGCCAGCAGCTTAGCGGACAGGGTTCTAGATAATTCACCCCTCCACTTT,CASSLADRVLDNSPLHF
few,TRBD2,TRBJ2-5,TRBV7-9,TGTGCCAGCAGCTTAGAACTAGCGGGGGGGCGCCACCAAGAGACCCAGTACTTC,CASSLELAGGRHQETQYF
NA,NA,TRBJ1-2,TRBV27,TGTGCCAGCAGTTTATGGGGCAGGGAAGGGGATGGCTACACCTTC,CASSLWGREGDGYTF
NA,NA,TRBJ1-6,TRBV11-2,TGTGCCAGCAGCTCCGCGGGGAGCAATTCACCCCTCCACTTT,CASSSAGSNSPLHF
NA,TRBD1,TRBJ2-7,TRBV2,TGTGCCAGCAGTGGGCAGGGGGTCTACGAGCAGTACTTC,CASSGQGVYEQYF
NA,TRBD1,TRBJ1-5,TRBV19,TGTGCCAGTAGCCGAAGGGGGACAGGAGATAGCAATCAGCCCCAGCATTTT,CASSRRGTGDSNQPQHF
NA,TRBD2,TRBJ2-3,TRBV5-1,TGCGCCAGCAGCTTCTCACTAGCGGGGGGCACAGATACGCAGTATTTT,CASSFSLAGGTDTQYF
NA,NA,TRBJ2-7,TRBV6-1,TGTGCCAGCAGTGAACTGCCGGGGACCTACGAGCAGTACTTC,CASSELPGTYEQYF
NA,NA,TRBJ2-2,TRBV7-9,TGTGCCAGCAGCTACTCAACAGGGATCGGGGAGCTGTTTTTT,CASSYSTGIGELFF
NA,TRBD1,TRBJ2-7,TRBV5-1,TGCGCCAGCAGCTCGACAGGGGGGTCCTACGAGCAGTACTTC,CASSSTGGSYEQYF
NA,TRBD1,TRBJ1-2,TRBV9,TGTGCCAGCAGCGTAGACAGGGGCTCTGGCTACACCTTC,CASSVDRGSGYTF
NA,NA,TRBJ1-4,TRBV25-1,TGTGCCAGCTCAGGGCGTTTGAATGAAAAACTGTTTTTT,CASSGRLNEKLFF
NA,NA,TRBJ1-3,TRBV6-5,TGTGCCAGCAGTTTGGGGCTGTCCTCTGGAAACACCATATATTTT,CASSLGLSSGNTIYF
NA,TRBD1,TRBJ1-3,TRBV7-2,TGTGCCAGCAGCTTACAGGGGGCGGATGGAAACACCATATATTTT,CASSLQGADGNTIYF
NA,TRBD2,TRBJ2-1,TRBV6-5,TGTGCCAGCGCATTGGGGACTAGCGGGGCATATGAGCAGTTCTTC,CASALGTSGAYEQFF
once,NA,TRBJ1-1,TRBV25-1,TGTGCCAGCAGTGAATCCAGCAGGGCAAACACTGAAGCTTTCTTT,CASSESSRANTEAFF
NA,TRBD1,TRBJ1-5,TRBV5-5,TGTGCCAGCAGCTGGACAGGCACGAATCAGCCCCAGCATTTT,CASSWTGTNQPQHF
NA,TRBD1,TRBJ2-2,TRBV5-1,TGCGCCAGCAGCGTCAATCCGGGACAGGGAAACACCGGGGAGCTGTTTTTT,CASSVNPGQGNTGELFF
NA,TRBD1,TRBJ2-2,TRBV24-1,TGTGCCACCAGTCCGGGACAGACGGCCGGGGAGCTGTTTTTT,CATSPGQTAGELFF
NA,TRBD2,TRBJ2-1,TRBV4-2,TGTGCCAGCAGCCAAGGCGGGGGGGGTCGCTACCCCTACAATGAGCAGTTCTTC,CASSQGGGGRYPYNEQFF
NA,NA,TRBJ2-5,TRBV19,TGTGCCAGTAGTATTGCTCGGACGGCTCGCTCGGGGGAGACCCAGTACTTC,CASSIARTARSGETQYF
NA,TRBD2,TRBJ2-3,TRBV5-1,TGCGCCAGCAGCTTGGAGGCGGGGGGGCCTAAAGATACGCAGTATTTT,CASSLEAGGPKDTQYF
NA,NA,TRBJ1-1,TRBV7-8,TGTGCCAGCAGCTTAGGCATCACAGGGCGGACTGAAGCTTTCTTT,CASSLGITGRTEAFF
NA,NA,TRBJ2-3,TRBV18,TGTGCCAGCTCACCAATAGGCAGGGCTAAGGCTACAGATACGCAGTATTTT,CASSPIGRAKATDTQYF
NA,NA,TRBJ2-7,TRBV5-1,TGCGCCAGCAGCCGTGGTTGGGGGCAATTCAGCTACGAGCAGTACTTC,CASSRGWGQFSYEQYF
NA,NA,TRBJ1-5,TRBV5-1,TGCGCCAGCAGCTTGGCAGGGTTGGACAATCAGCCCCAGCATTTT,CASSLAGLDNQPQHF
NA,NA,TRBJ2-3,TRBV28,TGTGCCAGCAGTTCGCGAGTCAGGAGCACAGATACGCAGTATTTT,CASSSRVRSTDTQYF
NA,NA,TRBJ2-1,TRBV14,TGTGCCAGCAGCCAACAGCGGATTGTGGGGTACAATGAGCAGTTCTTC,CASSQQRIVGYNEQFF
NA,NA,TRBJ1-4,TRBV4-1,TGCGCCAGCAGCCTAGTGTCCGGAGCCTTTGAAAAACTGTTTTTT,CASSLVSGAFEKLFF
NA,NA,TRBJ2-7,TRBV6-5,TGTGCCAGCAGTTACGACGAGACAGGAGTCTACGAGCAGTACTTC,CASSYDETGVYEQYF
NA,TRBD1,TRBJ2-2,TRBV3-1/TRBV3-2,TGTGCCAGCAGCCCCTACCGGGACAGGGCGAACACCGGGGAGCTGTTTTTT,CASSPYRDRANTGELFF
NA,NA,TRBJ2-7,TRBV18,TGTGCCAGCTCAGGTGGACAGCTACCTACGGTGCAGTACTTC,CASSGGQLPTVQYF
few,TRBD2,TRBJ2-2,TRBV5-1,TGCGCCAGCAGCTCTATAGTAGCGGGGGTACCCGGGGAGCTGTTTTTT,CASSSIVAGVPGELFF
NA,NA,TRBJ2-5,TRBV6-2/TRBV6-3,TGTGCCAGCAGCAAAGTTAAATCGTCCGGGATGGAGACCCAGTACTTC,CASSKVKSSGMETQYF